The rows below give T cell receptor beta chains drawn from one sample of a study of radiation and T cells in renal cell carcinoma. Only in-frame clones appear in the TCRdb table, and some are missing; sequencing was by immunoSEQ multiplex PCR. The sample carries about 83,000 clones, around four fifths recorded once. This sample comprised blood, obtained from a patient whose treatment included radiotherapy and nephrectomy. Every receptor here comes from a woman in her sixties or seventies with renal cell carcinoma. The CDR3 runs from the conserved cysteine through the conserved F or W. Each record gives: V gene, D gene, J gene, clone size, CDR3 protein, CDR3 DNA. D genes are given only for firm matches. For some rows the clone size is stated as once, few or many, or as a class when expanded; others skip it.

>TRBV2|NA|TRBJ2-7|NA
CASSETVGYEQYF
TGTGCCAGCAGTGAAACTGTTGGTTACGAGCAGTACTTC
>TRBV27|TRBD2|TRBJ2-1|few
CASSPSGAYNEQFF
TGTGCCAGCAGTCCTAGCGGAGCGTACAATGAGCAGTTCTTC
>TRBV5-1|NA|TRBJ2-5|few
CASSSQETQYF
TGCGCCAGCAGCTCTCAAGAGACCCAGTACTTC
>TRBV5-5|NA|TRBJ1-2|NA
CASSFWRSPYGYTF
TGTGCCAGCAGCTTTTGGCGATCCCCCTATGGCTACACCTTC
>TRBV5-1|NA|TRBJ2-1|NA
CASSLPGSSYNEQFF
TGCGCCAGCAGCCTGCCAGGGAGCTCCTACAATGAGCAGTTCTTC
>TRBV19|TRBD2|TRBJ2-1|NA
CASSIGLAGRVEQFF
TGTGCCAGTAGTATAGGACTAGCGGGAAGGGTTGAGCAGTTCTTC
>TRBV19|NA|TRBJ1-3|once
CASSNRVGPSGNTIYF
TGTGCCAGTAGCAACCGCGTGGGGCCTTCTGGAAACACCATATATTTT
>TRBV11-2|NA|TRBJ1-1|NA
CASSAMRTEAFF
TGTGCCAGCAGCGCGATGCGCACTGAAGCTTTCTTT
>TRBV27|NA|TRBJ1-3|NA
CASSLSPDSGNTIYF
TGTGCCAGCAGTTTATCGCCTGATTCTGGAAACACCATATATTTT
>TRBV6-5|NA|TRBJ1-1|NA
CASSYAGNTEAFF
TGTGCCAGCAGTTACGCAGGGAACACTGAAGCTTTCTTT
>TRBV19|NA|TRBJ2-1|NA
CATYTRERNEQFF
TGTGCCACCTATACCCGGGAGAGAAATGAGCAGTTCTTC
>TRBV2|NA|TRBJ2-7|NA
CASSGQGTSSYEQYF
TGTGCCAGCAGTGGCCAGGGCACGAGTTCCTACGAGCAGTACTTC
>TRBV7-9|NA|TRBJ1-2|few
CASSLVAYGYTF
TGTGCCAGCAGCTTAGTCGCCTATGGCTACACCTTC
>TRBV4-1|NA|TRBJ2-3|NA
CASSQDIRAADTQYF
TGCGCCAGCAGCCAAGACATCAGAGCCGCAGATACGCAGTATTTT
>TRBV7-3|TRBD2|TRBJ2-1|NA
CASSLIGLAGVNEQFF
TGTGCCAGCAGCTTAATAGGGCTAGCGGGGGTCAATGAGCAGTTCTTC
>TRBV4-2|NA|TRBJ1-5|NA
CASSQDRFQPQHF
TGTGCCAGCAGCCAAGACAGGTTCCAGCCCCAGCATTTT
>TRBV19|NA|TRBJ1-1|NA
CASRSGLLEAFF
TGTGCCAGTCGGAGCGGGCTGCTTGAAGCTTTCTTT
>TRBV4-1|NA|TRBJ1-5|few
CASSQVDRSNQPQHF
TGCGCCAGCAGCCAAGTAGATCGTAGCAATCAGCCCCAGCATTTT
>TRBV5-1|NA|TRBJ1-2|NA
CASSLVAGEDYGYTF
TGCGCCAGCAGCTTGGTGGCAGGGGAAGACTATGGCTACACCTTC
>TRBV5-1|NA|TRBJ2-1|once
CASSSSLTHNEQFF
TGCGCCAGCAGCTCCTCCCTTACCCACAATGAGCAGTTCTTC
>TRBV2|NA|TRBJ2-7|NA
CASKGGGNYEQYF
TGTGCCAGCAAAGGGGGAGGCAACTACGAGCAGTACTTC
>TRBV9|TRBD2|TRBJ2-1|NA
CASSVEGSGNLYNEQFF
TGTGCCAGCAGCGTAGAGGGGAGCGGGAATTTATACAATGAGCAGTTCTTC
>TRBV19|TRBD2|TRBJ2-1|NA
CASSPGLAGGNEQFF
TGTGCCAGTAGTCCCGGACTAGCGGGGGGGAATGAGCAGTTCTTC
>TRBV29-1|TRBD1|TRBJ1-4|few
CSVRDSLNEKLFF
TGCAGCGTTCGGGACAGTCTTAATGAAAAACTGTTTTTT
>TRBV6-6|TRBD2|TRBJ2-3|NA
CASSFGRKTDTQYF
TGTGCCAGCAGTTTCGGGAGGAAGACAGATACGCAGTATTTT
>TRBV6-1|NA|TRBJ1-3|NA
CASSDGRVGNTIYF
TGTGCCAGCAGTGATGGCAGGGTTGGAAACACCATATATTTT
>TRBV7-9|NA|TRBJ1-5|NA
CASSLFNQPQHF
TGTGCCAGCAGCTTATTTAATCAGCCCCAGCATTTT
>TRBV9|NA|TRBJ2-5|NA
CASSVFGYSQETQYF
TGTGCCAGCAGCGTGTTCGGGTATAGCCAAGAGACCCAGTACTTC
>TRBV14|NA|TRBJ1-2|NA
CASSQVAAYGYTF
TGTGCCAGCAGCCAAGTTGCGGCCTATGGCTACACCTTC
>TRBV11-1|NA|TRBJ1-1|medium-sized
CASSLIRYVNTEAFF
TGTGCCAGCAGCTTAATCCGGTACGTGAACACTGAAGCTTTCTTT
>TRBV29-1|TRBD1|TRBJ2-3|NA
CSVQGTGKTTDTQYF
TGCAGCGTCCAGGGGACAGGGAAGACCACAGATACGCAGTATTTT
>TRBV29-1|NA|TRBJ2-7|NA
CSVGDSSSYEQYF
TGCAGCGTTGGAGACTCGAGCTCCTACGAGCAGTACTTC
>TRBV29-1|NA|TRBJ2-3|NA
CSVFRADTQYF
TGCAGCGTTTTCAGGGCGGATACGCAGTATTTT
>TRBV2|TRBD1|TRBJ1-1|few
CASSPLAGQEPREAFF
TGTGCCAGCAGCCCACTAGCCGGACAGGAACCTAGGGAAGCTTTCTTT
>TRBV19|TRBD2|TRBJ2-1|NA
CASTWGGGLMDEQFF
TGTGCCAGTACGTGGGGCGGGGGGCTGATGGATGAGCAGTTCTTC
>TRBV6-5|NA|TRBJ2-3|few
CASSYIGGSSTDTQYF
TGTGCCAGCAGTTACATCGGGGGATCTAGCACAGATACGCAGTATTTT
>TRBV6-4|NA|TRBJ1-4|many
CASSKELATNEKLFF
TGTGCCAGCAGTAAAGAGCTTGCAACTAATGAAAAACTGTTTTTT
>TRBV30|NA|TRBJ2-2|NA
CAWSRREGLFF
TGTGCCTGGAGCCGAAGGGAAGGGCTGTTTTTT
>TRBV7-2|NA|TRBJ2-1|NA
CASSLGYERRNEQFF
TGTGCCAGCAGCTTAGGGTATGAAAGACGCAATGAGCAGTTCTTC
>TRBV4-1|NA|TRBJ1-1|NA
CASSQVAGTEAFF
TGCGCCAGCAGCCAAGTGGCGGGGACTGAAGCTTTCTTT
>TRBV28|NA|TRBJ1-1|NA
CASSGRGGSTEAFF
TGTGCCAGCAGCGGAAGGGGGGGGAGCACTGAAGCTTTCTTT
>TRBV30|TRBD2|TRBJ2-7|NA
CAWSRLAGLYEQYF
TGTGCCTGGAGTCGACTAGCGGGGCTGTACGAGCAGTACTTC
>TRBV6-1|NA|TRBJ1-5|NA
CASSEWLGGGNQPQHF
TGTGCCAGCAGTGAATGGTTAGGGGGGGGGAATCAGCCCCAGCATTTT
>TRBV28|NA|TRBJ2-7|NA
CASSPFYEQYF
TGTGCCAGCAGCCCATTCTACGAGCAGTACTTC
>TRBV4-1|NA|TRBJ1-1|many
CASSQERTGRRAFF
TGCGCCAGCAGCCAAGAACGAACAGGGAGGAGAGCTTTCTTT
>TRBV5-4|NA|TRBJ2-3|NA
CASSPGATGTGTDTQYF
TGTGCCAGCAGCCCTGGGGCTACCGGGACGGGCACAGATACGCAGTATTTT
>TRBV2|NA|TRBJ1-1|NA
CATTAGFGTEAFF
TGTGCCACCACCGCGGGGTTTGGGACTGAAGCTTTCTTT
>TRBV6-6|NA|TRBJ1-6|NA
CASSFRTENSPLHF
TGTGCCAGCAGTTTTAGGACGGAAAATTCACCCCTCCACTTT
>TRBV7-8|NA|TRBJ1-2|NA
CASSFPRDGYTF
TGTGCCAGCAGCTTCCCCCGGGATGGCTACACCTTC
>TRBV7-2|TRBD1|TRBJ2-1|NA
CASSHDRGSNEQFF
TGTGCCAGCAGCCACGACAGGGGAAGTAATGAGCAGTTCTTC